This TCR beta chain was sequenced for a study of blood T cell repertoires in COVID-19. TCRdb keeps only in-frame clones here, not all; method: immunoSEQ multiplex PCR. Of some 400,000 clones listed, more than 75% are singletons. Per germline, CDR1 LNHDA and CDR2 SQIVND (reference sequence). This CDR3 is 15 amino acids long. Deletions cut 3 bases from V and 4 bases from J, with 16 bases between. V and J are TRBV19 and TRBJ2-7, with a possible D match to TRBD2 (6 bases). The TCR originated in a woman aged 55-75 years with COVID-19, enrolled during active disease. Sequenced sample: peripheral blood. CDR3 coding DNA: TGTGCCAGTAGTATCGAGCCGGATCGGGGGTACGAGCAGTACTTC. Translation: CASSIEPDRGYEQYF.